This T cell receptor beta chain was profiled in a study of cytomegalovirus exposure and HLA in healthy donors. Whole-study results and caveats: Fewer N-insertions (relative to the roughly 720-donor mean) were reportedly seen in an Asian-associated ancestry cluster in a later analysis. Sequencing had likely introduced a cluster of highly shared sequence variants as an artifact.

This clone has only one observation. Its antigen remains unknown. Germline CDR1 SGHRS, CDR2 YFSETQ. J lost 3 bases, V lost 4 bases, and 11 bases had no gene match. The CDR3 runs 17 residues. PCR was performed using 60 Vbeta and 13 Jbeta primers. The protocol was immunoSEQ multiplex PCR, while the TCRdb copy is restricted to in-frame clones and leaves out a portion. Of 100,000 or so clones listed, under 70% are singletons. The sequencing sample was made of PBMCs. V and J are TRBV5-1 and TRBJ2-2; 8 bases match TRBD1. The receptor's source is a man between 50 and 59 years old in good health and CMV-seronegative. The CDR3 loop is CASSRKDRVADTGELFF. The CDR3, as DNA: TGCGCCAGCAGCCGCAAGGACAGGGTGGCCGACACCGGGGAGCTGTTTTTT.